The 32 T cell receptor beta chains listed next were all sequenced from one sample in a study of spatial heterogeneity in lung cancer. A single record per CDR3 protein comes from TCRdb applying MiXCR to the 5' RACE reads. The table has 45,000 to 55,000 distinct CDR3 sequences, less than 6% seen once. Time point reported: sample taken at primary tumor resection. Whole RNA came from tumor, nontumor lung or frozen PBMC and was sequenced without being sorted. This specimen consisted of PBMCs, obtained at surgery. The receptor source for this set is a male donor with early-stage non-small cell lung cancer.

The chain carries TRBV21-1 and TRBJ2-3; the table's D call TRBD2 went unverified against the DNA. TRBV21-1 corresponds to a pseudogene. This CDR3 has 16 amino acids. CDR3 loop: CASSKERAGPTDTQYF. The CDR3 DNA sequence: TGTGCCAGCAGCAAAGAGCGGGCAGGCCCCACAGATACGCAGTATTTT.

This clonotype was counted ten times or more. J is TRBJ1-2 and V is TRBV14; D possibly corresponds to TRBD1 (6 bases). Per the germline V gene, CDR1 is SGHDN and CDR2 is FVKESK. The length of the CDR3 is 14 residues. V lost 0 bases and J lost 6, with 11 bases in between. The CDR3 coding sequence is TGTGCCAGCAGCCAAGATCTGGGGGGCCATGGCTACACCTTC. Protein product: CASSQDLGGHGYTF.

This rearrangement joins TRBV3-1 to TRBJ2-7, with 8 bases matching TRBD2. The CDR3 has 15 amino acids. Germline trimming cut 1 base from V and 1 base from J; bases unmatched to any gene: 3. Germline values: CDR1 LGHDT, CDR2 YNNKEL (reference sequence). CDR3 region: CASSQGIAGSYEQYF. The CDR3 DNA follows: TGTGCCAGCAGCCAAGGGATAGCGGGGTCCTACGAGCAGTACTTC.

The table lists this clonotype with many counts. CDR3 loop: CASNQGQGGELFF. DNA for the CDR3: TGCGCCAGCAATCAGGGCCAGGGCGGGGAGCTGTTTTTT. The chain is built from TRBV5-1 and TRBJ2-2, with D possibly TRBD1 on 5 matching bases. V was pared by 6 bases and J by 7 bases, with 13 bases between. The CDR3 sequence is 13 residues long. Per the germline V gene, CDR1 is SGHRS and CDR2 is YFSETQ.

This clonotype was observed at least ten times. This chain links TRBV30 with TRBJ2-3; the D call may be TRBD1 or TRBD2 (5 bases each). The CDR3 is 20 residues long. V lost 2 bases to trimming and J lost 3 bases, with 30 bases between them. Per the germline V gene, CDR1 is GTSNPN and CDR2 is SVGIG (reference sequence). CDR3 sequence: CAWSPPDRLSGIRRTDTQYF. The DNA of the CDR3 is TGTGCCTGGAGTCCCCCAGACAGACTCTCCGGGATCCGGAGGACAGATACGCAGTATTTT. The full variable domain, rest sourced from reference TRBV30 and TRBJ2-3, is SQTIHQWPATLVQPVGSPLSLECTVEGTSNPNLYWYRQAAGRGLQLLFYSVGIGQISSEVPQNLSASRPQDRQFILSSKKLLLSDSGFYLCAWSPPDRLSGIRRTDTQYFGPGTRLTVL.

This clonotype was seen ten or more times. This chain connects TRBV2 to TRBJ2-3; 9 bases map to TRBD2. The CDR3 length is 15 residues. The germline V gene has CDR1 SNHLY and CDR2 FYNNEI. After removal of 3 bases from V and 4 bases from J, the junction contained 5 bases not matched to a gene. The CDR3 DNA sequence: TGTGCCAGCAGTGATGCTAGCGGGACGTCAGATACGCAGTATTTT. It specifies CASSDASGTSDTQYF.

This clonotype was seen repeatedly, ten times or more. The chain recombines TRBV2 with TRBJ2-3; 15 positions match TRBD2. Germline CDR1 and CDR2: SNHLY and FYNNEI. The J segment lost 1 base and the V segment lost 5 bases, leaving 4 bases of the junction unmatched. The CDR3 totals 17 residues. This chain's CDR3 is CASSPRTSGRGTDTQYF. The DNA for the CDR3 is TGTGCCAGCAGTCCTCGGACTAGCGGGAGGGGCACAGATACGCAGTATTTT.

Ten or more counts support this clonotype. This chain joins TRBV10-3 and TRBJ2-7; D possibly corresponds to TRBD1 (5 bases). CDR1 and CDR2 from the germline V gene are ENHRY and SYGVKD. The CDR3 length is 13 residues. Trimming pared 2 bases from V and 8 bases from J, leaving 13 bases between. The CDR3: CAISEPKDSKQYF. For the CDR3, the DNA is TGTGCCATCAGTGAGCCCAAAGACAGTAAGCAGTACTTC.

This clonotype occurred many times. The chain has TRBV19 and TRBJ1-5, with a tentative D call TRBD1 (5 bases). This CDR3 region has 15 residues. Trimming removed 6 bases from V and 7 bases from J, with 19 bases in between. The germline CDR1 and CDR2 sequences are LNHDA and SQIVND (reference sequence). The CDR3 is CASRFRGSNKQPQHF. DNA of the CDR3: TGTGCCAGTAGATTTCGGGGGTCCAATAAGCAGCCCCAGCATTTT.

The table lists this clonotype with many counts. The CDR3 DNA is TGTGCCATCAGCAACCCGGGACAGGGGAGAGAGACCCAGTACTTC. As protein: CAISNPGQGRETQYF. V gene TRBV10-3 combines with J gene TRBJ2-5, with TRBD1 matching over 10 bases. V trimming: 6 bases; J trimming: 4 bases; junction bases outside the gene matches: 8. This CDR3 spans 15 amino acids. CDR1 ENHRY and CDR2 SYGVKD come from the germline V gene.

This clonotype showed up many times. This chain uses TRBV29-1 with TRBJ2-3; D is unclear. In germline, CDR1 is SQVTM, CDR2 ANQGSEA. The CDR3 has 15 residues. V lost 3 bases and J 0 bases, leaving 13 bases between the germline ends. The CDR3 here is CSVDLAQLSTDTQYF. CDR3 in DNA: TGCAGCGTTGATCTGGCGCAATTAAGCACAGATACGCAGTATTTT.

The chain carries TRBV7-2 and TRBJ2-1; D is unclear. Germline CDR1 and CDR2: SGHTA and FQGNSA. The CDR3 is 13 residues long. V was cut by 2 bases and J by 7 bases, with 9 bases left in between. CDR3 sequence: CASSLSSRNEQFF. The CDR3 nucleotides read TGTGCCAGCAGCTTATCCAGCCGGAATGAGCAGTTCTTC.

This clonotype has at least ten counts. DNA for the CDR3: TGCAGCGTGAGCTCAGGGTTTCAGTACTTC. Amino acids: CSVSSGFQYF. The V and J genes are TRBV29-1 and TRBJ2-7, with a possible D match to TRBD1 (5 bases). Germline CDR1 reads SQVTM; CDR2 reads ANQGSEA. The CDR3 spans 10 residues. V was cut by 6 bases and J by 10 bases, with 13 bases left in between.

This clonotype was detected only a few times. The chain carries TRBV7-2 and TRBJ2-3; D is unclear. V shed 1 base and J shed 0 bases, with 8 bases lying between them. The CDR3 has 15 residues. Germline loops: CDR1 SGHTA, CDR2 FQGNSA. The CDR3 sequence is CASSLGALSTDTQYF. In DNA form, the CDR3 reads TGTGCCAGCAGCTTAGGAGCGCTTAGCACAGATACGCAGTATTTT.

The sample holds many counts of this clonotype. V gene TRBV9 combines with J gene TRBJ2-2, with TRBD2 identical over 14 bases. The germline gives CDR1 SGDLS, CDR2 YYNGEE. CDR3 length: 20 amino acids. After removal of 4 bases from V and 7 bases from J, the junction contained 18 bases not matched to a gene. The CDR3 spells CASSPGTSGRGAILYGELFF. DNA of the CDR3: TGTGCCAGCAGCCCCGGGACTAGCGGGAGAGGGGCGATTCTTTACGGGGAGCTGTTTTTT.

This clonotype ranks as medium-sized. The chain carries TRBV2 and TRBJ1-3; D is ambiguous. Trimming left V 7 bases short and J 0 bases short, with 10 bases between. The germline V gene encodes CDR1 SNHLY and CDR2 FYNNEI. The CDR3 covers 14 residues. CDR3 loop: CASKLGDSGNTIYF. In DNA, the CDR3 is TGTGCCAGCAAATTAGGTGACTCTGGAAACACCATATATTTT.

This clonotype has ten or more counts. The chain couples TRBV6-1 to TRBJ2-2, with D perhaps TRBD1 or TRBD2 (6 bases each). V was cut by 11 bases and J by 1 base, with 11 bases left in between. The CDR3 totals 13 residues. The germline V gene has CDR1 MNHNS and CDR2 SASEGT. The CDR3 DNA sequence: TGTGCCCTTAGGGGGGTGAACACCGGGGAGCTGTTTTTT. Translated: CALRGVNTGELFF.

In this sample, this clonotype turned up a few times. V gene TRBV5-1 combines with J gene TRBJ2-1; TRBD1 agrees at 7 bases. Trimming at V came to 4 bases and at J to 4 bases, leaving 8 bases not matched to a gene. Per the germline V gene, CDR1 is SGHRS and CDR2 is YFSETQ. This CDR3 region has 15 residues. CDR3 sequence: CASSRTGWGYNEQFF. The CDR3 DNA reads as TGCGCCAGCAGCCGGACAGGCTGGGGGTACAATGAGCAGTTCTTC.

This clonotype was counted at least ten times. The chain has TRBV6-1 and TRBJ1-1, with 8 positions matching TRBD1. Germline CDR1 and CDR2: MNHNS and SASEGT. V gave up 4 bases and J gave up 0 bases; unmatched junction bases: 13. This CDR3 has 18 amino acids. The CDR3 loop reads CASSAHPPDRAMNTEAFF. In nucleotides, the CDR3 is TGTGCCAGCAGTGCCCACCCACCGGACAGGGCGATGAACACTGAAGCTTTCTTT.

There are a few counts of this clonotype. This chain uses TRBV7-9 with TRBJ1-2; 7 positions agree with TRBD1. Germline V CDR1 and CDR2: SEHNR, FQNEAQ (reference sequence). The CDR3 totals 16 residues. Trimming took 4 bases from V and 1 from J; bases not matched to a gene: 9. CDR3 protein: CASSSSGTVNNYGYTF. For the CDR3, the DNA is TGTGCCAGCAGCTCTTCCGGGACAGTGAATAACTATGGCTACACCTTC.

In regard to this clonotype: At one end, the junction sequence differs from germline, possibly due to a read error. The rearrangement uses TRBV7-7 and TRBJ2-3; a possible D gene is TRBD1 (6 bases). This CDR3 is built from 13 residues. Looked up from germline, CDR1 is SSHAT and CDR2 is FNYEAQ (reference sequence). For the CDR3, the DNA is TGTGCTAGCAGCCCAGGGGTCGCAGATACGCAGTATTTT. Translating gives CASSPGVADTQYF.

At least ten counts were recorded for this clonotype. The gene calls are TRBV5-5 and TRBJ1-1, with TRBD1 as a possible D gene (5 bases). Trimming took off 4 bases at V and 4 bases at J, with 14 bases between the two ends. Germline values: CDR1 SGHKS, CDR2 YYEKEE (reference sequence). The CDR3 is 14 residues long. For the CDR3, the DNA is TGTGCCAGCAGCGAGGTAGGCAGGGCCACTGAAGCTTTCTTT. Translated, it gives CASSEVGRATEAFF. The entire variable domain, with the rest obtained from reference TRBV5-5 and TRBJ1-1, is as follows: DAGVTQSPTHLIKTRGQQVTLRCSPISGHKSVSWYQQVLGQGPQFIFQYYEKEERGRGNFPDRFSARQFPNYSSELNVNALLLGDSALYLCASSEVGRATEAFFGQGTRLTVV.

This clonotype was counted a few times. The CDR3 DNA sequence: TGTGCCAGCATCCAAGTTGCCGAGCAGTTCTTC. Its protein product is CASIQVAEQFF. The V call is TRBV25-1, the J call TRBJ2-1; D gene unclear. The V gene's germline CDR1 is MGHDK and CDR2 SYGVNS. V was clipped by 7 bases and J by 10 bases, with 11 bases between them. This CDR3 spans 11 amino acids.

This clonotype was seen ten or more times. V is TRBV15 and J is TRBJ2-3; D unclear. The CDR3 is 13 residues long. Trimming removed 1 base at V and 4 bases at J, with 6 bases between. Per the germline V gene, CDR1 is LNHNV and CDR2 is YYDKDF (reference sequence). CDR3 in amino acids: CATSRVLADTQYF. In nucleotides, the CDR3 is TGTGCCACCAGCAGAGTATTGGCAGATACGCAGTATTTT.

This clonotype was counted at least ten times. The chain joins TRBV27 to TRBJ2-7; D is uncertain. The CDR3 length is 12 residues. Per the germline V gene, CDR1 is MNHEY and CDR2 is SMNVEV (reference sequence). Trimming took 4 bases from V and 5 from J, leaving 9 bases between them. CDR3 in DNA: TGTGCCAGCAGTTCCGAATACAACGAGCAGTACTTC. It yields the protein CASSSEYNEQYF.

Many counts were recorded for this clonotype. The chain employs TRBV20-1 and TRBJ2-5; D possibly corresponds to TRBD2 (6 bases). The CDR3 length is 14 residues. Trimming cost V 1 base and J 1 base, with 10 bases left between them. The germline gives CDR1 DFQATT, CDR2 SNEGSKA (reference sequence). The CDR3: CSARGGTAQETQYF. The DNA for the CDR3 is TGCAGTGCTAGAGGCGGGACGGCCCAAGAGACCCAGTACTTC.

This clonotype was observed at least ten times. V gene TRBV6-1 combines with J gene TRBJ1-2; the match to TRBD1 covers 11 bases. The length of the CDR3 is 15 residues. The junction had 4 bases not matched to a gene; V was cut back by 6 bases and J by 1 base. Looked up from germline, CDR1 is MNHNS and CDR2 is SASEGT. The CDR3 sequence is CASRSGTGGNYGYTF. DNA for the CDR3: TGTGCCAGCAGATCGGGGACAGGGGGTAACTATGGCTACACCTTC.

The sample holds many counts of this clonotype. In nucleotides, the CDR3 is TGTGCCAGCAGCCAAGTAGGCCAGAGCAAAGGAAACACCATATATTTT. This sequence encodes CASSQVGQSKGNTIYF. V gene TRBV4-2 combines with J gene TRBJ1-3; no reliable D call. The CDR3 spans 16 residues. Per germline, CDR1 LGHNA and CDR2 YNFKEQ. With 1 base removed from V and 4 bases from J, the gap between germline ends came to 14 bases.

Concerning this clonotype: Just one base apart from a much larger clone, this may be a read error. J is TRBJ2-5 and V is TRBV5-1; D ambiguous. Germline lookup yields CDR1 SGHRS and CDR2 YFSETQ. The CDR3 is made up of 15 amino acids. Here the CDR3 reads CTSSLDVSNRETQYF. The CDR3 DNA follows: TGCACCAGCAGCTTGGATGTTAGTAATAGAGAGACCCAGTACTTC.

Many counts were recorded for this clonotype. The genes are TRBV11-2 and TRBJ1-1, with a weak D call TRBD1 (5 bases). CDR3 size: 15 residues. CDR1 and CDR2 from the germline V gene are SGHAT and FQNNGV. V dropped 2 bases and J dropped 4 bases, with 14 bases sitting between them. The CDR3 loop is CASSLTGVKGTEAFF. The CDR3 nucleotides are TGTGCCAGCAGCTTAACGGGGGTAAAGGGCACTGAAGCTTTCTTT.

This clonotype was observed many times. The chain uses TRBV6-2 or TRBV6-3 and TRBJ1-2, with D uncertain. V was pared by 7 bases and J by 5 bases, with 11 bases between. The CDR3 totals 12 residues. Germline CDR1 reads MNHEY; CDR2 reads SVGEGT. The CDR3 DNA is TGTGCCAGCAAGGGAATAGGGTATGGCTACACCTTC. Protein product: CASKGIGYGYTF.

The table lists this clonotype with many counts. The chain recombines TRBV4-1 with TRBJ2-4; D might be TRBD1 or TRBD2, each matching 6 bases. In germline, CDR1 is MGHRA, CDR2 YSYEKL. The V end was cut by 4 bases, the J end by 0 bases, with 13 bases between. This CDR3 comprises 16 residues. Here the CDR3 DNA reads TGCGCCAGCAGCCTACCTGGGGGGCTAGCCAAAAACATTCAGTACTTC. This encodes CASSLPGGLAKNIQYF.